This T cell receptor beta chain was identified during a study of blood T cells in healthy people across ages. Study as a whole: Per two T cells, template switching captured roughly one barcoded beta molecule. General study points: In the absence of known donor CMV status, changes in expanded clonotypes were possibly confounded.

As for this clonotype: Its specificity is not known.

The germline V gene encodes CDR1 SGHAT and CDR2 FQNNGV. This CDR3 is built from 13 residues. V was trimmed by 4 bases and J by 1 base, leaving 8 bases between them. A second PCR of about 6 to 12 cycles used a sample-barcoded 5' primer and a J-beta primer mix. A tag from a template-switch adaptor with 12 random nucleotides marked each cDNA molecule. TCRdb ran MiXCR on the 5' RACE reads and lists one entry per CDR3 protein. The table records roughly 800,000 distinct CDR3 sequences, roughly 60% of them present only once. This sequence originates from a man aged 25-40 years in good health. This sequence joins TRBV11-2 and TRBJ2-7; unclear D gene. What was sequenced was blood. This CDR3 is CASSSHGSYEQYF. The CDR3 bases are TGTGCCAGCAGCTCCCACGGGTCCTACGAGCAGTACTTC. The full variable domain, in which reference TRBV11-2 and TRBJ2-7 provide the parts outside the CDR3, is EAGVAQSPRYKIIEKRQSVAFWCNPISGHATLYWYQQILGQGPKLLIQFQNNGVVDDSQLPKDRFSAERLKGVDSTLKIQPAKLEDSAVYLCASSSHGSYEQYFGPGTRLTVT.